The present entry profiles one T cell receptor beta chain with its context. As yet, its antigen is unknown. The data are from a study of cytomegalovirus exposure and HLA in healthy donors. Study-level results: Upon later analysis, HLA-associated TCR beta chains proved more clonally expanded than other, equally common chains.

Amplification used 60 Vbeta primers and 13 Jbeta primers. Method: immunoSEQ multiplex PCR; TCRdb's copy keeps in-frame clones and lacks some. Among more than 130,000 clones listed, around 73% were seen once. Sequencing used PBMCs. This clonotype was sampled from a human donor in good health.

CDR3 region: CASTNGNYSTDTQYF. CDR3 DNA sequence: TGTGCCAGCACCAACGGGAACTATAGCACAGATACGCAGTATTTT. This chain connects TRBV6-4 to TRBJ2-3, with a tentative D call TRBD2 (5 bases). Germline lookup yields CDR1 MRHNA and CDR2 SNTAGT. The V and J ends lost 7 bases and 0 bases respectively, with 14 bases between them. The CDR3 covers 15 residues.